These T cell receptor beta chains were read from a single sample in a study of Graves' ophthalmopathy and Graves' hyperthyroidism. A single record per CDR3 protein comes from TCRdb applying MiXCR to the multiplex PCR reads. The sample has under 400,000 distinct CDR3 sequences; roughly 17% are singletons. The sample taken for sequencing was peripheral blood. The source is an adult man with Graves' ophthalmopathy. Each CDR3 is given without its conserved first and last residue. The listing skips clone size in some rows; elsewhere it reads once, few, many or a size class.

j_gene: TRBJ2-5; v_gene: TRBV6-2/TRBV6-3; abundance: many; CDR3aa: ASSYDRGARETQY
j_gene: TRBJ1-2; v_gene: TRBV30; abundance: many; CDR3aa: AWKRGLNYGYT
j_gene: TRBJ2-5; v_gene: TRBV27; abundance: .; CDR3aa: ALRKTQY
j_gene: TRBJ2-7; v_gene: TRBV19; abundance: many; CDR3aa: ASSIQDGYEQY
j_gene: TRBJ2-7; v_gene: TRBV24-1; abundance: many; CDR3aa: ATGRTSGDYEQY
j_gene: TRBJ2-2; v_gene: TRBV11-2; abundance: .; CDR3aa: ASSRTGQGKGGELF
j_gene: TRBJ2-7; v_gene: TRBV3-1; abundance: few; CDR3aa: ASSQDWAGGEQY
j_gene: TRBJ2-5; v_gene: TRBV7-9; abundance: many; CDR3aa: ASSRNKETQY
j_gene: TRBJ1-2; v_gene: TRBV6-5; abundance: many; CDR3aa: ASSYSESRVGGYT
j_gene: TRBJ2-5; v_gene: TRBV20-1; abundance: many; CDR3aa: SAPTGTGQETQY
j_gene: TRBJ1-5; v_gene: TRBV20-1; abundance: .; CDR3aa: SAGLTQPQH
j_gene: TRBJ1-1; v_gene: TRBV2; abundance: many; CDR3aa: ASSEQRVMNIEAF
j_gene: TRBJ2-1; v_gene: TRBV11-1; abundance: many; CDR3aa: ASTVTSGGGNEQF
j_gene: TRBJ1-1; v_gene: TRBV7-2; abundance: .; CDR3aa: ASSSTGGANTEAF
j_gene: TRBJ1-6; v_gene: TRBV30; abundance: many; CDR3aa: AWTIGQGGDSPLH